This TCR beta chain came from a study of lymphopenia after photon versus proton radiotherapy (dated by TCRdb to about 2019). Regarding the study in general: Photon and proton radiation therapy were compared by the study for their immunological effects in patients with gastrointestinal tumors who developed high-grade lymphopenia. The cohort included some 20 patients with gastrointestinal tumors who developed lymphopenia after receiving either photon or proton therapy. The goal of the study was to characterize the differences between the two radiation modalities in how they affect the immune system.

Summary of the overall study and its limitations: After the lymphocyte count nadir, repertoires from photon-treated patients showed oligoclonal expansion, particularly of CD8+ Temra cells, and this expansion drove the decline in diversity. Across the cohort, an inverse correlation was found between a larger post-nadir drop in TCR diversity and overall survival time among patients who died. The authors looked at the survival association only in patients who died, and they framed better survival with proton therapy as a possibility rather than a demonstrated result. Relative stability during treatment was observed in proton-treated patients, whereas loss of naive T cells and TCR diversity and gain of effector/memory populations were observed in photon-treated patients.

The CDR3 has 14 amino acids, counting the end cysteine and phenylalanine. Solely the CDR3 DNA is kept, with 42 bases framed from the first base. The trim is 0 bases for V and 8 bases for J, with a gap of 8 bases between the germline ends. For CDR1 and CDR2, the germline V gene lists LGHNA and YSLEER. With respect to this clone: The antigen it binds to is not known. One base away there is no much larger clone; base qualities are not given.

Libraries were constructed by the immunoSEQ multiplex PCR assay. Deep sequencing of rearranged TCR beta loci, alongside multiparametric flow cytometry, was used to profile T cell repertoires. The clones in this table, taken by TCRdb from immuneACCESS, are in-frame only. Not every clone is retained; where verified, under half of the shortfall comes from an unresolved V gene, and the cause of the rest is unknown. Recorded for this sample are about 20,000 clones; about four fifths of them occurred a single time. The ten most abundant clones make up around 2.9% of the sample. This receptor was taken from a woman between 45 and 60 years old with pancreatic cancer. The sequence is built from TRBV4-3 and TRBJ2-6; a confident D gene designation cannot be given. The sequences come from peripheral blood, collected from a patient treated with photon-based radiotherapy. For the CDR3, the sequence is CASSQERAPNVLTF. Read as DNA, the sequence is TGCGCCAGCAGCCAAGAAAGGGCTCCCAACGTCCTGACTTTC.